What follows are 19 T cell receptor beta chains derived from one specimen sequenced in a study of CD8 T cell repertoires and HIV-1 epitope variants. Using immunoSEQ multiplex PCR, the repertoire was profiled, and TCRdb retains in-frame clones only, with some absent. The data contain tens of thousands of clones, around 75% of them singletons. Sequenced: uncultured baseline CD8+ T cells from peripheral blood mononuclear cells (PBMCs). All receptors come from a male donor with HIV.

The rearrangement joins TRBV5-4 to TRBJ1-6; no reliable D call. Germline CDR1 SGHNT, CDR2 YYREEE (reference sequence). V was cut by 0 bases and J by 8 bases, with 12 bases left in between. CDR3 length equals 15 residues. CDR3 nucleotides: TGTGCCAGCAGCTTGGAGGGTTCAGGCCATTCACCCCTCCACTTT. Its translation is CASSLEGSGHSPLHF.

Only one count was recorded for this clone. The CDR3 coding sequence is TGTGCCAGCAGCTTGGTTACAGGGGGTGCTAATGAAAAACTGTTTTTT. Translation gives CASSLVTGGANEKLFF. The V gene is TRBV5-4, the J gene TRBJ1-4; 8 positions match TRBD1. The ends lost 0 bases at V and 3 bases at J; junction bases unmatched: 4. There are 16 residues in the CDR3. Germline V gene sequence: CDR1 SGHNT, CDR2 YYREEE (reference sequence).

This clone occurred once. The chain is built from TRBV27 and TRBJ1-2; TRBD1 is a possible D gene (5 bases). The CDR3 loop spans 15 amino acids. V was clipped by 2 bases and J by 2 bases, with 12 bases between them. From germline, CDR1 is MNHEY and CDR2 SMNVEV (reference sequence). The CDR3, as DNA: TGTGCCAGCAGTTTAGACAGAGCTACGAACTATGGCTACACCTTC. Its protein is CASSLDRATNYGYTF.

The chain employs TRBV30 and TRBJ1-4, with 8 bases matching TRBD1. In germline, CDR1 is GTSNPN, CDR2 SVGIG (reference sequence). The CDR3 totals 15 residues. This chain's CDR3 is CATEAYRGFDEKLFF. CDR3 in DNA: TGTGCTACAGAAGCATACAGGGGGTTTGATGAAAAACTGTTTTTT.

The J gene is TRBJ1-2, the V gene TRBV2; 10 bases map to TRBD1. V gave up 5 bases and J gave up 4 bases; unmatched junction bases: 7. Germline CDR1 reads SNHLY; CDR2 reads FYNNEI. This CDR3 contains 15 residues. Here the CDR3 DNA reads TGTGCCAGCAGTATGCTGACAGGGGGCACCTATGGCTACACCTTC. It encodes CASSMLTGGTYGYTF.

The chain recombines TRBV28 with TRBJ1-1; 9 bases are shared with TRBD1. The length of the CDR3 is 16 residues. Germline trimming cut 5 bases from V and 4 bases from J; bases unmatched to any gene: 11. Per germline, CDR1 MDHEN and CDR2 SYDVKM. CDR3: CASSPDRGMFGTEAFF. Here the CDR3 DNA reads TGTGCCAGCAGTCCAGACAGGGGGATGTTCGGCACTGAAGCTTTCTTT.

V usage is TRBV18 and J usage is TRBJ2-7; D possibly corresponds to TRBD1 (5 bases). The CDR3 is 14 amino acids. Trimming shortened V by 6 bases and J by 3 bases, and 15 bases separated the two germline ends. Germline values: CDR1 KGHSH, CDR2 LQKENI. CDR3 bases: TGTGCCAGCTCTCCGGCCAGGGCTGACTACGAGCAGTACTTC. Its protein product is CASSPARADYEQYF. The complete variable domain, with remaining parts taken from reference TRBV18 and TRBJ2-7, reads NAGVMQNPRHLVRRRGQEARLRCSPMKGHSHVYWYRQLPEEGLKFMVYLQKENIIDESGMPKERFSAEFPKEGPSILRIQQVVRGDSAAYFCASSPARADYEQYFGPGTRLTVT.

The chain recombines TRBV28 with TRBJ2-7, with D perhaps matching TRBD1 or TRBD2 (6 bases each). The V gene's germline CDR1 is MDHEN and CDR2 SYDVKM. The CDR3 has 16 residues. V was pared by 4 bases and J by 2 bases, with 18 bases between. CDR3 residues: CASSSLRGQRAYEQYF. CDR3 coding DNA: TGTGCCAGCAGTTCCCTCCGGGGGCAGAGAGCCTACGAGCAGTACTTC. Together with reference TRBV28 and TRBJ2-7, the CDR3 gives the full variable domain: DVKVTQSSRYLVKRTGEKVFLECVQDMDHENMFWYRQDPGLGLRLIYFSYDVKMKEKGDIPEGYSVSREKKERFSLILESASTNQTSMYLCASSSLRGQRAYEQYFGPGTRLTVT.

Comments on this clone: Other nucleotide sequences in the sample specify the same CDR3. This chain links TRBV10-3 with TRBJ1-1, with D possibly matching TRBD1 (5 bases). The CDR3 extends over 12 amino acids. CDR1 is ENHRY, CDR2 SYGVKD, per germline. V was cut by 3 bases and J by 3 bases, with 5 bases left in between. CDR3 DNA sequence: TGTGCCATCAGTGAAGGGGACACTGAAGCTTTCTTT. Protein product: CAISEGDTEAFF.

The rearrangement links TRBV30 to TRBJ2-4; D is perhaps TRBD1 (5 bases). This CDR3 has 17 residues. In germline, CDR1 is GTSNPN, CDR2 SVGIG (reference sequence). V lost 5 bases and J lost 1, with 21 bases in between. In DNA, the CDR3 is TGTGCCTGGTCGGCAGGACACTATGAAAGTGCCAAAAACATTCAGTACTTC. Residues: CAWSAGHYESAKNIQYF.

This chain uses TRBV6-5 with TRBJ2-1; TRBD1 matches 11 bases. After removal of 8 bases from V and 6 bases from J, the junction contained 9 bases not matched to a gene. The germline CDR1 and CDR2 sequences are MNHEY and SVGAGI. The CDR3 is 15 residues long. Written as DNA, the CDR3 is TGTGCCAGCCGGGACAGGGGGGTCTACAGCAATGAGCAGTTCTTC. Its translation is CASRDRGVYSNEQFF.

This clone was counted between two and nine times. The chain uses TRBV19 and TRBJ1-1, with D maybe TRBD1 (6 bases). V was clipped by 3 bases and J by 2 bases, with 10 bases between them. In germline, CDR1 is LNHDA, CDR2 SQIVND (reference sequence). The CDR3 sequence is 14 residues long. The CDR3 loop reads CASSMHRVNTEAFF. The CDR3 region has the DNA TGTGCCAGTAGTATGCACAGGGTAAACACTGAAGCTTTCTTT. Full variable domain (missing parts from reference TRBV19 and TRBJ1-1): DGGITQSPKYLFRKEGQNVTLSCEQNLNHDAMYWYRQDPGQGLRLIYYSQIVNDFQKGDIAEGYSVSREKKESFPLTVTSAQKNPTAFYLCASSMHRVNTEAFFGQGTRLTVV.

The rearrangement links TRBV5-1 to TRBJ1-5, with TRBD1 matching over 7 bases. The J segment lost 3 bases and the V segment lost 4 bases, leaving 4 bases of the junction unmatched. This CDR3 is 14 amino acids long. Germline lookup yields CDR1 SGHRS and CDR2 YFSETQ. CDR3 in DNA: TGCGCCAGCAGCGAGGGACAGCCCAATCAGCCCCAGCATTTT. It is translated as CASSEGQPNQPQHF. The complete variable domain, with remaining parts taken from reference TRBV5-1 and TRBJ1-5, reads KAGVTQTPRYLIKTRGQQVTLSCSPISGHRSVSWYQQTPGQGLQFLFEYFSETQRNKGNFPGRFSGRQFSNSRSEMNVSTLELGDSALYLCASSEGQPNQPQHFGDGTRLSIL.

The rearrangement uses TRBV5-1 and TRBJ1-1; 9 nucleotides agree with TRBD1. The CDR3 length is 14 residues. The junction had 4 bases not matched to a gene; V was cut back by 4 bases and J by 3 bases. Germline-derived CDR1 and CDR2 are SGHRS and YFSETQ. This CDR3 is CASSRDRGDTEAFF. CDR3 DNA: TGCGCCAGCAGCCGAGACAGGGGGGACACTGAAGCTTTCTTT.

V is TRBV9 and J is TRBJ1-3; D gene uncertain. The CDR3 loop spans 17 amino acids. The V gene's germline CDR1 is SGDLS and CDR2 YYNGEE. V was pared by 4 bases and J by 1 base, with 18 bases between. The CDR3 bases are TGTGCCAGCAGCCCTCCGGGTCAAGGTTTTTCTGGAAACACCATATATTTT. Amino acids: CASSPPGQGFSGNTIYF.

This chain joins TRBV27 and TRBJ1-2; no reliable D call. V gave up 6 bases and J gave up 8 bases, with 13 bases separating them. This CDR3 is 12 amino acids long. The germline V gene has CDR1 MNHEY and CDR2 SMNVEV (reference sequence). The CDR3 loop reads CASSLGNGGYTF. The CDR3 coding sequence is TGTGCCAGCAGCTTAGGGAACGGAGGCTACACCTTC.

In its sample, this clone was seen once. This sequence joins TRBV15 and TRBJ1-4, with TRBD1 as a possible D gene (5 bases). The germline gives CDR1 LNHNV, CDR2 YYDKDF (reference sequence). The CDR3 has 15 residues. The ends were cut back, 1 base at V and 0 bases at J, with 6 bases in the middle. The DNA for the CDR3 is TGTGCCACCAGCAGAGGACAGTCAACTAATGAAAAACTGTTTTTT. Protein product: CATSRGQSTNEKLFF.

The gene calls are TRBV6-1 and TRBJ2-3; no reliable D call. Deletions cut 4 bases from V and 7 bases from J, with 12 bases between. This CDR3 region has 13 residues. Germline lookup yields CDR1 MNHNS and CDR2 SASEGT. The chain's CDR3 is CASSAYSRNTQYF. The CDR3 bases are TGTGCCAGCAGTGCTTACTCTAGGAATACGCAGTATTTT.

The chain employs TRBV7-2 and TRBJ2-1, with 11 bases that match TRBD1. After removal of 3 bases from V and 4 bases from J, the junction contained 5 bases not matched to a gene. Germline CDR1 reads SGHTA; CDR2 reads FQGNSA. This CDR3 spans 16 amino acids. The CDR3 reads CASSFGGTGGYNEQFF. CDR3 sequence (DNA): TGTGCCAGCAGCTTTGGGGGGACAGGGGGTTACAATGAGCAGTTCTTC.